The entry that follows covers one T cell receptor (beta chain) sequence. This sample is part of a study of blood T cell repertoires in COVID-19. Study details: T cells, B-cell-depleted T cells, or PBMCs provided the cDNA or gDNA that served as material.

CDR3 size: 15 residues. V was pared by 5 bases and J by 0 bases, with 8 bases between. The germline CDR1 and CDR2 sequences are LNHDA and SQIVND (reference sequence). It was during active infection that Seattle patients were enrolled and then longitudinally followed. Per the original methods: Scientists estimated how many nucleated cells there were by amplifying reference gene primers. Only in-frame clones appear in the TCRdb table, and some are missing; sequencing was by immunoSEQ multiplex PCR. That table gives V, J and clone size, and the DNA gave D and trimming. The profile shows 410,000 or so clones, around nine tenths of them singletons.

The source is a woman aged 40-49 years with COVID-19, enrolled during active disease. Sequenced input: peripheral blood. The rearrangement joins TRBV19 to TRBJ1-6; no firm D call. Here the CDR3 reads CASSPRGSYNSPLHF. CDR3 nucleotide sequence: TGTGCCAGTAGTCCTCGGGGCTCCTATAATTCACCCCTCCACTTT.